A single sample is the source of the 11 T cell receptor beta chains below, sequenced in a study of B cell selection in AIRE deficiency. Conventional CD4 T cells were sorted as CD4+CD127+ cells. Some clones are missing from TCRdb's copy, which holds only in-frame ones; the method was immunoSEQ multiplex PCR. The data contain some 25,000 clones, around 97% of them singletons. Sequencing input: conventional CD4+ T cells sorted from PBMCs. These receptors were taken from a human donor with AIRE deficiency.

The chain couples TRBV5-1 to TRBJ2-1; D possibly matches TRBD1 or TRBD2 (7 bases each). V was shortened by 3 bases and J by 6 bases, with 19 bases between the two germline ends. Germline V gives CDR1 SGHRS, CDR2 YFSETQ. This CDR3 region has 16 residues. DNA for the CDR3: TGCGCCAGCAGCTGGACAGGCAAGCGGGACGTCAATGAGCAGTTCTTC. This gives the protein CASSWTGKRDVNEQFF.

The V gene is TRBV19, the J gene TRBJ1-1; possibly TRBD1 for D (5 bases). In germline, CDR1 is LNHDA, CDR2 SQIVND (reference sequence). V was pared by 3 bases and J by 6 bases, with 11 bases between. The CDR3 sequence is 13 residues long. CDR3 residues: CASSIRREAEAFF. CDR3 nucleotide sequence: TGTGCCAGTAGTATTCGCAGGGAAGCTGAAGCTTTCTTT. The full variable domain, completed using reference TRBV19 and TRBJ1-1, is DGGITQSPKYLFRKEGQNVTLSCEQNLNHDAMYWYRQDPGQGLRLIYYSQIVNDFQKGDIAEGYSVSREKKESFPLTVTSAQKNPTAFYLCASSIRREAEAFFGQGTRLTVV.

In DNA, the CDR3 is TGTGCCAGCAGCTTTCTTAACAGGGTCTACGGAAACACCATATATTTT. This encodes CASSFLNRVYGNTIYF. The chain employs TRBV5-6 and TRBJ1-3, with a weak D call TRBD1 (6 bases). The CDR3 totals 16 residues. Germline CDR1 is SGHDT and CDR2 is YYEEEE. V was pared by 2 bases and J by 4 bases, with 16 bases between.

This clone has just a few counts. The CDR3 DNA is TGTGCCAGCAGCTTAACACAGGGGGTTAATACCGGGGAGCTGTTTTTT. It yields the protein CASSLTQGVNTGELFF. The gene calls are TRBV11-2 and TRBJ2-2, with 8 positions matching TRBD1. This CDR3 is 16 amino acids long. Trimming took 2 bases from V and 5 from J; bases not matched to a gene: 7. Germline CDR1 and CDR2: SGHAT and FQNNGV. Looking up the rest from reference TRBV11-2 and TRBJ2-2 gives the full variable domain: EAGVAQSPRYKIIEKRQSVAFWCNPISGHATLYWYQQILGQGPKLLIQFQNNGVVDDSQLPKDRFSAERLKGVDSTLKIQPAKLEDSAVYLCASSLTQGVNTGELFFGEGSRLTVL.

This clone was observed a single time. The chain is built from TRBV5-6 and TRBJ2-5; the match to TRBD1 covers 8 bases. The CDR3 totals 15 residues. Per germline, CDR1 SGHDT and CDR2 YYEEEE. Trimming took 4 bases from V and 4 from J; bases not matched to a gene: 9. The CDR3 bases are TGTGCCAGCAGCCGACAGGGGTCTGGGTCAGAGACCCAGTACTTC. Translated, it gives CASSRQGSGSETQYF.

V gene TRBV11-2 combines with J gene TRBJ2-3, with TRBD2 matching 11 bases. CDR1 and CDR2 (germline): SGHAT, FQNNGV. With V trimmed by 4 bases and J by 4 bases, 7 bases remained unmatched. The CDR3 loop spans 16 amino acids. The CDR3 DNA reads TGTGCCAGCAGCTCGCATCTAGCGGGAGGTCCAGATACGCAGTATTTT. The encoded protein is CASSSHLAGGPDTQYF.

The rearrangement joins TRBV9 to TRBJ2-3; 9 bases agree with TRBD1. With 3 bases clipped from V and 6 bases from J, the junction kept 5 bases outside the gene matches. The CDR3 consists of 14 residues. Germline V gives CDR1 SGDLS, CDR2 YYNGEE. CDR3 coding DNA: TGTGCCAGCAGCGCCACAGGGGGCAGGGATACGCAGTATTTT. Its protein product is CASSATGGRDTQYF. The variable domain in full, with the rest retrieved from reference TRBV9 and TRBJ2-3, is DSGVTQTPKHLITATGQRVTLRCSPRSGDLSVYWYQQSLDQGLQFLIQYYNGEERAKGNILERFSAQQFPDLHSELNLSSLELGDSALYFCASSATGGRDTQYFGPGTRLTVL.

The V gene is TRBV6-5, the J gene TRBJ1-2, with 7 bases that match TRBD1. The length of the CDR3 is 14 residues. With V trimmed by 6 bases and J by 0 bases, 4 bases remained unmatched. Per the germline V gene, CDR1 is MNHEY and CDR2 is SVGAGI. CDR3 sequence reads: CASSQGVANYGYTF. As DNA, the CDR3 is TGTGCCAGCAGCCAGGGGGTAGCTAACTATGGCTACACCTTC.

CDR3 sequence: CASSPGTGRYEQYF. CDR3 DNA: TGTGCCAGCTCACCCGGGACAGGGCGCTACGAGCAGTACTTC. The chain uses TRBV18 and TRBJ2-5, with TRBD1 matching 9 bases. The DNA end lines up better with TRBJ2-7; the J call may be wrong. This CDR3 spans 14 amino acids. The germline gives CDR1 KGHSH, CDR2 LQKENI.

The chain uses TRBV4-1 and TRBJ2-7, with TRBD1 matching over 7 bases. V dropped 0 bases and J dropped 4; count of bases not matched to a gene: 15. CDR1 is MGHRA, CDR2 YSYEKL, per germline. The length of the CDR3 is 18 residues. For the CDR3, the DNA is TGCGCCAGCAGCCAAGACCTGTTCGGTCTGGGACAGATGTACGAGCAGTACTTC. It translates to CASSQDLFGLGQMYEQYF.

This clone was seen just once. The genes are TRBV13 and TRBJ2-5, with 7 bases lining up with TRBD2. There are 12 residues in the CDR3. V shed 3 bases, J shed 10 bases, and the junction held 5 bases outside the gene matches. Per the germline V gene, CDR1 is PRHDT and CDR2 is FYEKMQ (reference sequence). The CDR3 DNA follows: TGTGCCAGCAGCTTTGGGGGGGTGAACCAGTACTTC. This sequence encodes CASSFGGVNQYF. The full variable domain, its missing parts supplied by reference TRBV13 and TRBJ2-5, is AAGVIQSPRHLIKEKRETATLKCYPIPRHDTVYWYQQGPGQDPQFLISFYEKMQSDKGSIPDRFSAQQFSDYHSELNMSSLELGDSALYFCASSFGGVNQYFGPGTRLLVL.